This T cell receptor beta chain stems from a study of blood T cell repertoires in COVID-19. Study-wide context: The cDNA or gDNA used as material had been derived from T cells, B-cell-depleted T cells, or PBMCs.

As originally analysed: Cell counts per sample came from amplifying reference gene primers. The protocol was immunoSEQ multiplex PCR, while the TCRdb copy is restricted to in-frame clones and leaves out a portion. The D gene and trimming were derived from the DNA, and the V and J assignments and clone size from that table. The table lists under 55,000 clones, more than 85% of them singletons. CDR1 KGHDR and CDR2 SFDVKD come from the germline V gene. This CDR3 comprises 15 residues. Trimming removed 1 base from V and 7 bases from J, with 13 bases in between. The sample consisted of peripheral blood. The receptor was derived from a man aged 40-49 years with active COVID-19. This chain joins TRBV24-1 and TRBJ1-5; D unclear. CDR3 region: CATSDFHEPGQPQHF. CDR3 nucleotides: TGTGCCACCAGTGATTTTCATGAACCGGGACAGCCCCAGCATTTT.